The 30 T cell receptor beta chains in this list originate from one sample, sequenced in a study of T-cell reconstitution after alpha-beta-depleted transplantation in children. As it was prepared, the TCRbeta library received unique molecular identifiers. TCRdb called the PCR reads again in MiXCR, with one record for every CDR3 protein. Of around 450,000 distinct CDR3 sequences in the sample, over 9.5% were seen once. This sample comprised PBMCs, obtained before TCRalphabeta/CD19-depleted stem cell transplant. The source is a child aged 2 to 10 with inherited bone marrow failure, due to receive a stem cell transplant.

This chain connects TRBV3-1 to TRBJ2-1; D gene unclear. There are 14 residues in the CDR3. V was pared by 1 base and J by 6 bases, with 10 bases between. Germline V gene data show CDR1 as LGHDT and CDR2 as YNNKEL (reference sequence). The CDR3, as DNA: TGTGCCAGCAGCCAAGCCGGCCTACCCAATGAGCAGTTCTTC. Translation: CASSQAGLPNEQFF.

This sequence joins TRBV15 and TRBJ2-1; 11 bases are a match to TRBD1. Unmatched junction bases numbered 7, after V lost 3 bases and J lost 9 bases. CDR3 length equals 15 residues. Germline V gene sequence: CDR1 LNHNV, CDR2 YYDKDF (reference sequence). As DNA, the CDR3 is TGTGCCACCAGCAGGGCGGACAGGGGGCTGGTTGAGCAGTTCTTC. Translating gives CATSRADRGLVEQFF.

This chain joins TRBV6-2 or TRBV6-3 and TRBJ2-2, with D unresolved. Germline V gene sequence: CDR1 MNHEY, CDR2 SVGEGT. This CDR3 has 14 residues. The V and J ends lost 8 bases and 4 bases respectively, with 14 bases between them. CDR3 sequence reads: CASSIARLTGELFF. The CDR3 DNA reads as TGTGCCAGCTCCATCGCAAGACTCACCGGGGAGCTGTTTTTT.

Remarks on this clonotype: A read error may explain this, as a much larger clone is one base away. The J gene is TRBJ2-7, the V gene TRBV6-1; D may be TRBD2 (7 bases). Per the germline V gene, CDR1 is MNHNS and CDR2 is SASEGT. V lost 10 bases and J 0 bases, leaving 22 bases between the germline ends. CDR3 length: 16 residues. CDR3 in amino acids: CAKRAGEGPSSYEQYF. CDR3 coding DNA: TGTGCCAAACGAGCAGGGGAGGGCCCCAGCTCCTACGAGCAGTACTTC.

This clonotype was seen a few times. The chain combines TRBV5-1 with TRBJ2-7; 10 bases match TRBD1. The germline V gene encodes CDR1 SGHRS and CDR2 YFSETQ. Trimming cost V 8 bases and J 5 bases; bases outside gene matches: 7. The CDR3 runs 13 residues. Here the CDR3 DNA reads TGCGCCAGTGGGGACAGGGGCGGAAACGAGCAGTACTTC. Amino acid sequence: CASGDRGGNEQYF. Using reference TRBV5-1 and TRBJ2-7 for the parts outside the CDR3, the full variable domain is KAGVTQTPRYLIKTRGQQVTLSCSPISGHRSVSWYQQTPGQGLQFLFEYFSETQRNKGNFPGRFSGRQFSNSRSEMNVSTLELGDSALYLCASGDRGGNEQYFGPGTRLTVT.

A few counts support this clonotype. V is TRBV12-3 or TRBV12-4 and J is TRBJ1-1, with a weak D call TRBD1 (5 bases). V was cut by 5 bases and J by 3 bases, with 13 bases left in between. The CDR3 sequence is 14 residues long. In DNA form, the CDR3 reads TGTGCCAGCAGTACCTGGGGGGGGGACACTGAAGCTTTCTTT. Translated, it gives CASSTWGGDTEAFF.

This clonotype was counted at least ten times. The J gene is TRBJ2-3, the V gene TRBV12-3 or TRBV12-4; weak D call: TRBD2 (5 bases). V was cut by 6 bases and J by 10 bases, with 14 bases left in between. The CDR3 spans 12 residues. For the CDR3, the DNA is TGTGCCAGCAGGCCCGGAGGACCTTCGCAGTATTTT. This codes for CASRPGGPSQYF.

This clonotype was counted many times. The chain recombines TRBV12-3 or TRBV12-4 with TRBJ2-1; 12 bases map to TRBD2. CDR3 length: 17 residues. Unmatched junction bases numbered 7, after V lost 2 bases and J lost 5 bases. CDR3 sequence (DNA): TGTGCCAGCAGTTTAAGGATAAGACTAGCGGGAGACAATGAGCAGTTCTTC. Amino acid sequence: CASSLRIRLAGDNEQFF.

This clonotype was observed many times. The chain uses TRBV7-9 and TRBJ1-1; D ambiguous. This CDR3 contains 15 residues. Germline-derived CDR1 and CDR2 are SEHNR and FQNEAQ (reference sequence). V was cut by 1 base and J by 5 bases, with 14 bases left in between. DNA of the CDR3: TGTGCCAGCAGCTTAGTAGCTCCGGGAATTACTGAAGCTTTCTTT. Its translation is CASSLVAPGITEAFF.

This clonotype was detected ten times or more. The rearrangement uses TRBV7-9 and TRBJ2-7; TRBD2 might be the D (6 bases). The germline V gene encodes CDR1 SEHNR and CDR2 FQNEAQ (reference sequence). The CDR3 totals 15 residues. The V end lost 7 bases, the J end lost 2 bases, and 18 bases lay between the germline ends. The CDR3 nucleotides are TGTGCCAGCACCGTCTTTCCTAGCGACACCTACGAGCAGTACTTC. As protein: CASTVFPSDTYEQYF.

This clonotype has more than one count but fewer than ten. CDR3 loop: CASSLAGKNTEAFF. The CDR3 nucleotides read TGTGCCAGCAGTTTGGCGGGCAAAAACACTGAAGCTTTCTTT. V usage is TRBV27 and J usage is TRBJ1-1; the D is unclear. The V end lost 3 bases, the J end lost 2 bases, and 10 bases lay between the germline ends. The length of the CDR3 is 14 residues. Germline lookup yields CDR1 MNHEY and CDR2 SMNVEV (reference sequence).

This clonotype occurred a few times. The chain has TRBV20-1 and TRBJ2-2; 10 positions match TRBD1. Germline V gene sequence: CDR1 DFQATT, CDR2 SNEGSKA (reference sequence). Trimming removed 0 bases from V and 3 bases from J; junction bases left unmatched: 4. CDR3 size: 16 residues. This CDR3 reads CSARDATGGHTGELFF. CDR3 bases: TGCAGTGCTAGAGATGCGACAGGGGGCCACACCGGGGAGCTGTTTTTT.

The table lists this clonotype with a few counts. The chain carries TRBV4-3 and TRBJ2-5; weak D call: TRBD2 (7 bases). Trimming took 0 bases from V and 1 from J, leaving 12 bases between them. Germline V gene sequence: CDR1 LGHNA, CDR2 YSLEER. The CDR3 runs 16 residues. As DNA, the CDR3 is TGCGCCAGCAGCCAAGATTGGGGGGGCCTCCAAGAGACCCAGTACTTC. As protein: CASSQDWGGLQETQYF.

As regards this clonotype: This may be a read error: a much more frequent sequence differs by one nucleotide. The chain has TRBV11-1 and TRBJ2-7; possibly TRBD2 for D (5 bases). CDR1 is SGHAT and CDR2 is FQDESV in the germline V gene (reference sequence). The CDR3 has 16 amino acids. CDR3 bases: TGTGCCAGCAGCGACAACCCGGGGTCGGAAACCTACGACCAGTACTTC. Translation: CASSDNPGSETYDQYF.

V and J are TRBV20-1 and TRBJ2-3; D is possibly TRBD2 (5 bases). V was cut by 0 bases and J by 1 base, with 14 bases left in between. This CDR3 region has 16 residues. The V gene's germline CDR1 is DFQATT and CDR2 SNEGSKA (reference sequence). CDR3 nucleotides: TGCAGTGCTAGAGACCTTTACGGGGTAGGCACAGATACGCAGTATTTT. This codes for CSARDLYGVGTDTQYF.

The rearrangement uses TRBV21-1 and TRBJ2-3; no DNA check was done on the table's D call, TRBD1. TRBV21-1 is assigned pseudogene status. The CDR3 runs 16 residues. The CDR3 loop is CASSTQSAGCTDTQYF. CDR3 sequence (DNA): TGTGCCAGCAGCACCCAATCTGCCGGGTGCACAGATACGCAGTATTTT.

The chain carries TRBV28 and TRBJ2-7; TRBD2 matches at 8 bases. V lost 2 bases, J lost 2 bases, and 5 bases stayed unmatched. The CDR3 has 15 residues. Germline V gives CDR1 MDHEN, CDR2 SYDVKM. The CDR3, as DNA: TGTGCCAGCAGTTTAAAGACTAGCGTGCCCTACGAGCAGTACTTC. It encodes CASSLKTSVPYEQYF.

The CDR3 region is CACSSAGARASDRFGELFF. The CDR3 region has the DNA TGTGCCTGCTCCAGCGCAGGGGCCCGAGCAAGCGATCGATTCGGGGAGCTGTTTTTT. This chain links TRBV12-3 or TRBV12-4 with TRBJ2-2; the D gene is possibly TRBD1 (6 bases). This CDR3 has 19 amino acids. Trimming cost V 11 bases and J 7 bases, with 35 bases left between them.

The table lists this clonotype with many counts. This sequence joins TRBV10-3 and TRBJ2-3; D uncertain. Trimming removed 2 bases at V and 2 bases at J, with 11 bases between. The CDR3 has 15 amino acids. Per the germline V gene, CDR1 is ENHRY and CDR2 is SYGVKD. This CDR3 is CAISETVENTDTQYF. CDR3 coding DNA: TGTGCCATCAGTGAGACTGTAGAGAACACAGATACGCAGTATTTT.

This clonotype was detected ten times or more. This chain uses TRBV4-1 with TRBJ1-1; tentative D call: TRBD1 (5 bases). V was clipped by 1 base and J by 2 bases, with 11 bases between them. Germline V gene lookup returns CDR1 MGHRA and CDR2 YSYEKL. The CDR3 is 15 amino acids. The CDR3 spells CASSQVLGVNTEAFF. CDR3 coding DNA: TGCGCCAGCAGCCAAGTTCTAGGGGTCAACACTGAAGCTTTCTTT.

This clonotype has ten or more counts. The V call is TRBV7-8, the J call TRBJ1-4; no firm D call. V was shortened by 0 bases and J by 7 bases, with 18 bases between the two germline ends. This CDR3 is built from 17 residues. The germline CDR1 and CDR2 sequences are SGHVS and FQNEAQ. Here the CDR3 reads CASSLARVTPRGEKLFF. The DNA of the CDR3 is TGTGCCAGCAGCTTAGCGAGAGTAACACCTCGGGGTGAAAAACTGTTTTTT. Combining the CDR3 with reference TRBV7-8 and TRBJ1-4 gives the whole variable domain GAGVSQSPRYKVAKRGQDVALRCDPISGHVSLFWYQQALGQGPEFLTYFQNEAQLDKSGLPSDRFFAERPEGSVSTLKIQRTQQEDSAVYLCASSLARVTPRGEKLFFGSGTQLSVL.

As for this clonotype: It may be a read error: a sequence one base away is much more abundant. The chain couples TRBV20-1 to TRBJ1-1, with TRBD1 as a possible D gene (5 bases). CDR1 DFQATT and CDR2 SNEGSKA come from the germline V gene (reference sequence). There are 10 residues in the CDR3. The CDR3 DNA reads as TGCAGTGTGATAGGGACTGAAGCTATCTTT. It codes for CSVIGTEAIF.

The sample holds many counts of this clonotype. The chain employs TRBV11-2 and TRBJ2-2; the match to TRBD2 covers 14 bases. J gave up 7 bases and V 1 base, and 5 bases lay outside the gene matches. Germline assignment: CDR1 SGHAT and CDR2 FQNNGV. The length of the CDR3 is 17 residues. The CDR3 spells CASSLGGLAGEGGELFF. CDR3 sequence (DNA): TGTGCCAGCAGCTTAGGGGGACTAGCGGGAGAGGGCGGGGAGCTGTTTTTT.

This clonotype appeared many times. The CDR3 DNA reads as TGCAGTGCTAGAGGGAGTTGGGGGAGACTAGCGGTGTCCTCCTACGAGCAGTACTTC. Encoded protein: CSARGSWGRLAVSSYEQYF. The rearrangement uses TRBV20-1 and TRBJ2-7; 9 bases match TRBD2. This CDR3 spans 19 amino acids. V was clipped by 1 base and J by 0 bases; unmatched bases: 16. Germline V gives CDR1 DFQATT, CDR2 SNEGSKA (reference sequence).

Ten or more counts support this clonotype. This sequence joins TRBV5-1 and TRBJ2-5, with D unclear. CDR3 length: 14 amino acids. V dropped 0 bases and J dropped 3 bases, with 9 bases sitting between them. CDR1 and CDR2 (germline): SGHRS, YFSETQ. CDR3 DNA: TGCGCCAGCAGCTTGGTTATAGGGAAAGAGACCCAGTACTTC. Translation: CASSLVIGKETQYF.

This chain connects TRBV19 to TRBJ2-2, with a possible D match to TRBD1 (5 bases). Deletions cut 3 bases from V and 4 bases from J, with 12 bases between. Germline CDR1 is LNHDA and CDR2 is SQIVND (reference sequence). This CDR3 comprises 15 residues. For the CDR3, the DNA is TGTGCCAGTAGTATGGGTCTAAGGGGCACCGGGGAGCTGTTTTTT. Amino acids: CASSMGLRGTGELFF.

The chain combines TRBV30 with TRBJ1-1; D is undetermined. Trimming removed 5 bases at V and 0 bases at J, with 13 bases between. The CDR3 totals 14 residues. Germline CDR1 reads GTSNPN; CDR2 reads SVGIG (reference sequence). DNA of the CDR3: TGTGCCTGGCTCTTGTCCCGACTGAACACTGAAGCTTTCTTT. Translation: CAWLLSRLNTEAFF.

Ten or more counts support this clonotype. The V gene is TRBV12-3 or TRBV12-4, the J gene TRBJ2-1, with 10 bases identical to TRBD2. With 6 bases clipped from V and 4 bases from J, the junction kept 6 bases outside the gene matches. CDR3 length: 15 amino acids. The CDR3 here is CASSYGTSAYNEQFF. The CDR3 bases are TGTGCCAGCAGCTACGGGACTAGCGCTTACAATGAGCAGTTCTTC.

This clonotype was counted at least ten times. This chain's CDR3 is CASRPGLRTPEQYF. The CDR3 bases are TGTGCCAGCAGACCCGGACTCCGCACCCCTGAGCAGTACTTC. The genes are TRBV12-3 or TRBV12-4 and TRBJ2-7; D may be TRBD2 (5 bases). Trimming stripped 6 bases from V and 7 bases from J, with 19 bases between. The CDR3 is 14 residues long.

This clonotype was seen a handful of times. This chain connects TRBV5-1 to TRBJ2-1, with TRBD2 identical over 9 bases. This CDR3 has 20 amino acids. CDR1 and CDR2 from the germline V gene are SGHRS and YFSETQ. J was trimmed by 2 bases and V by 0 bases; bases with no gene match: 15. CDR3 protein: CASSLVRPSGIGWAYNEQFF. The CDR3 nucleotides are TGCGCCAGCAGCTTGGTTCGTCCTAGCGGGATAGGTTGGGCCTACAATGAGCAGTTCTTC.